The 19 T cell receptor beta chains listed next were all sequenced from one sample in a study of blood T cells in healthy people across ages. A second PCR, run for roughly 7 to 12 cycles, used a sample-barcoded 5' primer plus a J-beta primer mix. TCRdb passed the 5' RACE reads through MiXCR, listing each CDR3 protein once. The sample has 850,000 to 1,100,000 distinct CDR3 sequences, around two fifths seen once. Input material: blood. The receptors were sampled from a man younger than 35 in good health.

This sequence joins TRBV2 and TRBJ2-1; TRBD2 is a possible D gene (5 bases). Germline V gene sequence: CDR1 SNHLY, CDR2 FYNNEI. Trimming removed 4 bases at V and 7 bases at J, with 8 bases between. The CDR3 has 12 amino acids. The CDR3 DNA reads TGTGCCAGCAGTGGAGCGGTAAATGAGCAGTTCTTC. It codes for CASSGAVNEQFF.

This clonotype was picked up a small number of times. V usage is TRBV5-1 and J usage is TRBJ2-3; the D call may be TRBD1 or TRBD2 (7 bases each). Germline V CDR1 and CDR2: SGHRS, YFSETQ. The CDR3 contains 16 residues. The V end lost 2 bases, the J end lost 0 bases, and 13 bases lay between the germline ends. CDR3 nucleotide sequence: TGCGCCAGCAGCTTTCAGGGGGGGGCTAGCACAGATACGCAGTATTTT. Encoded protein: CASSFQGGASTDTQYF.

This clonotype has just a few counts. V usage is TRBV6-5 and J usage is TRBJ2-1; no definite D call. The CDR3 consists of 12 residues. Per germline, CDR1 MNHEY and CDR2 SVGAGI. V was cut by 7 bases and J by 8 bases, with 12 bases left in between. CDR3 sequence reads: CASISFIHEQFF. In nucleotides, the CDR3 is TGTGCCAGCATCTCATTTATCCATGAGCAGTTCTTC.

The gene calls are TRBV7-3 and TRBJ2-5; possibly TRBD2 for D (7 bases). In germline, CDR1 is SGHTA, CDR2 FQGTGA. This CDR3 has 13 residues. Trimming shortened V by 5 bases and J by 4 bases, and 11 bases separated the two germline ends. The CDR3, as DNA: TGTGCCAGCAGCCAAGGGGGGGCAGAGACCCAGTACTTC. Its protein product is CASSQGGAETQYF.

This clonotype has only a few counts. J is TRBJ2-1 and V is TRBV6-2 or TRBV6-3, with D perhaps being TRBD1 or TRBD2 (5 bases each). The CDR3 has 16 residues. CDR1 and CDR2 from the germline V gene are MNHEY and SVGEGT. V lost 0 bases to trimming and J lost 8 bases, with 17 bases between them. CDR3 in amino acids: CASSYSTGQIGDEQFF. The CDR3 DNA reads as TGTGCCAGCAGTTACTCGACTGGACAAATCGGGGATGAGCAGTTCTTC.

The chain carries TRBV7-2 and TRBJ2-5; no reliable D call. This CDR3 spans 16 amino acids. The germline V and J ends were trimmed by 8 bases and 3 bases, with 22 bases remaining between them. From germline, CDR1 is SGHTA and CDR2 FQGNSA. CDR3 DNA sequence: TGTGCCAGCCGTCCGGGCGGAAAAAGATCAAAAGAGACCCAGTACTTC. Translation gives CASRPGGKRSKETQYF.

This clonotype has only a few counts. J is TRBJ2-7 and V is TRBV20-1, with 7 bases identical to TRBD1. CDR1 is DFQATT, CDR2 SNEGSKA, per germline (reference sequence). The CDR3 has 14 residues. The V and J ends lost 0 bases and 4 bases, in that order; junction bases with no gene match: 6. In DNA, the CDR3 is TGCAGTGCTAGAGATCCGGACAGGACTTACGAGCAGTACTTC. This sequence encodes CSARDPDRTYEQYF.

The chain is built from TRBV6-5 and TRBJ2-7; possibly TRBD2 for D (5 bases). The germline gives CDR1 MNHEY, CDR2 SVGAGI. The length of the CDR3 is 14 residues. The V end lost 2 bases, the J end lost 3 bases, and 11 bases lay between the germline ends. CDR3 sequence reads: CASSYAAGGYEQYF. CDR3 nucleotides: TGTGCCAGCAGTTACGCGGCTGGAGGCTACGAGCAGTACTTC.

This clonotype was counted between two and nine times. This rearrangement joins TRBV4-1 to TRBJ2-4, with TRBD2 matching over 9 bases. The J call may be incorrect, as the DNA end agrees better with TRBJ2-5. The CDR3 is made up of 15 amino acids. Germline V gives CDR1 MGHRA, CDR2 YSYEKL. The chain's CDR3 is CASSQRASGEETQYF. Here the CDR3 DNA reads TGCGCCAGCAGCCAACGGGCTAGCGGGGAAGAGACCCAGTACTTC.

This clonotype was recorded a few times. V is TRBV12-3 or TRBV12-4 and J is TRBJ2-3, with 8 bases identical to TRBD1. The CDR3 extends over 15 amino acids. V lost 1 base to trimming and J lost 6 bases; unmatched junction nucleotides: 6. CDR3 protein: CASSLVQGAGDTQYF. For the CDR3, the DNA is TGTGCCAGCAGTTTAGTCCAGGGGGCGGGGGATACGCAGTATTTT.

The chain joins TRBV10-3 to TRBJ1-3; TRBD1 agrees at 7 bases. The germline gives CDR1 ENHRY, CDR2 SYGVKD. The V segment lost 8 bases and the J segment 0 bases; nucleotides outside the gene matches: 13. There are 17 residues in the CDR3. The CDR3 region has the DNA TGTGCCATCTCCAGCGGGGCAGGGGGACTCTCTGGAAACACCATATATTTT. Protein: CAISSGAGGLSGNTIYF.

This clonotype has more than one count but fewer than ten. The DNA for the CDR3 is TGTGCCAGCAGTTTATACCCCAAACTCAGACAGACGTACGAGCAGTACTTC. This gives the protein CASSLYPKLRQTYEQYF. The chain uses TRBV27 and TRBJ2-7, with D possibly being TRBD1 (5 bases). CDR1 and CDR2 (germline): MNHEY, SMNVEV (reference sequence). Deletions cut 1 base from V and 4 bases from J, with 20 bases between. This CDR3 has 17 residues.

The chain links TRBV13 to TRBJ2-7; D tentatively reads TRBD1 or TRBD2 (5 bases each). Per the germline V gene, CDR1 is PRHDT and CDR2 is FYEKMQ (reference sequence). This CDR3 has 17 amino acids. Trimming removed 2 bases from V and 3 bases from J, with 20 bases in between. CDR3 sequence (DNA): TGTGCCAGCAGCTTAAGGGACCCCAAGGAGGTAATCTACGAGCAGTACTTC. Translated: CASSLRDPKEVIYEQYF.

The V call is TRBV7-2, the J call TRBJ2-2; TRBD1 or TRBD2 may be the D gene (6 bases each). Germline values: CDR1 SGHTA, CDR2 FQGNSA. V lost 1 base to trimming and J lost 4 bases, with 13 bases between them. This CDR3 region has 16 residues. For the CDR3, the DNA is TGTGCCAGCAGCTTAGGTGGGGGGCCGAGCACCGGGGAGCTGTTTTTT. Translating it yields CASSLGGGPSTGELFF. Drawing the rest from reference TRBV7-2 and TRBJ2-2, the complete variable domain is GAGVSQSPSNKVTEKGKDVELRCDPISGHTALYWYRQSLGQGLEFLIYFQGNSAPDKSGLPSDRFSAERTGGSVSTLTIQRTQQEDSAVYLCASSLGGGPSTGELFFGEGSRLTVL.

The CDR3 is CASTRGTGRGNTIYF. The DNA for the CDR3 is TGTGCCAGCACCCGTGGGACAGGGAGAGGAAACACCATATATTTT. V is TRBV6-2 or TRBV6-3 and J is TRBJ1-3; 9 nucleotides match TRBD1. There are 15 residues in the CDR3. From germline, CDR1 is MNHEY and CDR2 SVGEGT. J lost 4 bases, V lost 7 bases, and 8 bases had no gene match.

This chain joins TRBV28 and TRBJ2-1; TRBD1 is a possible D gene (5 bases). V lost 6 bases, J lost 4 bases, and 25 bases lay in between. CDR3 length equals 18 residues. The V gene's germline CDR1 is MDHEN and CDR2 SYDVKM. CDR3 bases: TGTGCCAGCAGACCTGTTATCAAACAGCCAAAGGGGTACAATGAGCAGTTCTTC. It encodes CASRPVIKQPKGYNEQFF.

The V call is TRBV7-9, the J call TRBJ1-2; tentative D call: TRBD1 (5 bases). The V end lost 5 bases, the J end lost 5 bases, and 18 bases lay between the germline ends. This CDR3 spans 15 amino acids. Germline-derived CDR1 and CDR2 are SEHNR and FQNEAQ (reference sequence). CDR3 sequence: CASSPTGRGVYGYTF. CDR3 DNA: TGTGCCAGCAGCCCCACGGGGAGGGGTGTTTATGGCTACACCTTC.

The CDR3 protein is CASSLMASVDYEQYF. The CDR3 bases are TGTGCCAGCAGCTTAATGGCCTCAGTAGACTACGAGCAGTACTTC. The chain couples TRBV7-3 to TRBJ2-7, with no clear D. V lost 1 base, J lost 3 bases, and 13 bases lay in between. This CDR3 spans 15 amino acids. CDR1 and CDR2 (germline): SGHTA, FQGTGA. The full variable domain, in which reference TRBV7-3 and TRBJ2-7 provide the parts outside the CDR3, is GAGVSQTPSNKVTEKGKYVELRCDPISGHTALYWYRQSLGQGPEFLIYFQGTGAADDSGLPNDRFFAVRPEGSVSTLKIQRTERGDSAVYLCASSLMASVDYEQYFGPGTRLTVT.

The chain has TRBV7-3 and TRBJ1-1; 8 bases are a match to TRBD1. V lost 3 bases to trimming and J lost 6 bases; unmatched junction nucleotides: 3. This CDR3 contains 13 residues. The germline V gene encodes CDR1 SGHTA and CDR2 FQGTGA. For the CDR3, the DNA is TGTGCCAGCAGCTTCGGGACAGGATCTGAAGCTTTCTTT. As protein: CASSFGTGSEAFF.